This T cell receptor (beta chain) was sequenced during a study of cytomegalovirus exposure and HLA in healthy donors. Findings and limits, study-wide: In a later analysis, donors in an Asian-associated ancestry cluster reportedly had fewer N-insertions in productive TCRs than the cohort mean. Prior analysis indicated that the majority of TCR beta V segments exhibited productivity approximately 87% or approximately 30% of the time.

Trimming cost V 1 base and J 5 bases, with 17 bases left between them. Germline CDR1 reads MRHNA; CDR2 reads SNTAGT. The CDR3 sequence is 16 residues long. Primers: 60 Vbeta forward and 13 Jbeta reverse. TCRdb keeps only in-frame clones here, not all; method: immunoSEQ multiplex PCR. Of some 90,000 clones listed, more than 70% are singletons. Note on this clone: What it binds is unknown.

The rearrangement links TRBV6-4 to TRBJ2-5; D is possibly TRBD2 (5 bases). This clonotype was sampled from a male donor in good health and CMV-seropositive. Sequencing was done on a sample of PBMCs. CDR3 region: CASSDLAGGFAETQYF. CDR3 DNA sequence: TGTGCCAGCAGTGACTTGGCAGGAGGATTTGCTGAGACCCAGTACTTC.